This TCR beta chain was sequenced during a study of beta chain features in type 1 diabetes. This clone was seen a handful of times. CDR3 size: 17 residues. The V and J ends lost 0 bases and 0 bases respectively, with 14 bases between them. Germline V lookup: CDR1 LGHNA, CDR2 YSLEER. The authors sorted CD4+ naive, central memory, regulatory and stem cell-like memory cells via CD45RO/CCR7/CD25/CD127/CD95/CD27. Reverse transcribing all isolated RNA meant expressed TCRB transcripts were sequenced. Measured with immunoSEQ multiplex PCR; TCRdb has only the in-frame clones, and not every one. The table shows hundreds of thousands of clones, with 15% occurring only once.

The chain has TRBV4-3 and TRBJ1-1; D is undetermined. The TCR sequence derives from a man between 18 and 29 years old in good health. Sample: naive CD4+ T cells from blood. The CDR3 region is CASSQELLWPVNTEAFF. Written as DNA, the CDR3 is TGCGCCAGCAGCCAAGAATTACTTTGGCCGGTGAACACTGAAGCTTTCTTT.